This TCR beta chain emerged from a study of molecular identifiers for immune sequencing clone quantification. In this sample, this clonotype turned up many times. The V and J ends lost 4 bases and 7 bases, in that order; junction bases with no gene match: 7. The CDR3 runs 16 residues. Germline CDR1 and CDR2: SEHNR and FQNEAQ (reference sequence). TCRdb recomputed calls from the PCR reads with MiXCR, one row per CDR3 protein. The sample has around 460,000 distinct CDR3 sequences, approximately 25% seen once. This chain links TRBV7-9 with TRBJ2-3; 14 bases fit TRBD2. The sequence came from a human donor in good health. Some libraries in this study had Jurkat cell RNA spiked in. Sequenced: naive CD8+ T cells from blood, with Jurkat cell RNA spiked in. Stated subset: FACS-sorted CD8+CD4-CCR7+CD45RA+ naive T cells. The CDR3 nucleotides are TGTGCCAGCAGCTCGGGACTAGCGGGAGTCGAAAATACGCAGTATTTT. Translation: CASSSGLAGVENTQYF.